This T cell receptor (beta chain) derives from a study of T cells in Graves' hyperthyroidism and ophthalmopathy. Study details: Peripheral blood was taken when the disease was first diagnosed, before any treatment began. Study findings and constraints: Expanded thyroid clonotypes (above 0.001) were mostly also found in blood. In the analysis, a 13 V-J model separated ophthalmopathy from stable hyperthyroidism.

This clonotype showed up many times. No antigen is known for it. The study based diagnoses on clinical symptoms, serum thyroxine and TRAb, thyroid ultrasound and orbital computed tomography. Looked up from germline, CDR1 is SGHAT and CDR2 is FQNNGV. CDR3 length equals 20 residues. The J segment lost 0 bases and the V segment lost 5 bases, leaving 18 bases of the junction unmatched. What was amplified from RNA transcripts were TCR beta CDR3 regions. HTBI primers were the set used in a first-round RT-PCR of the TCR CDR3. TCRdb passed the multiplex PCR reads through MiXCR, listing each CDR3 protein once. The profile shows 250,000 to 300,000 distinct CDR3 sequences, 13% to 15% of them singletons.

The genes are TRBV11-2 and TRBJ1-2; 10 nucleotides line up with TRBD1. Material: blood. This TCR came from a woman between 40 and 55 years old with Graves' hyperthyroidism that later progressed to Graves' ophthalmopathy. CDR3 region: CASSLFRDRGHRASNYGYTF. CDR3 sequence (DNA): TGTGCCAGCAGCCTCTTCCGGGACAGGGGCCACCGGGCATCTAACTATGGCTACACCTTC. Using reference TRBV11-2 and TRBJ1-2 for the parts outside the CDR3, the full variable domain is EAGVAQSPRYKIIEKRQSVAFWCNPISGHATLYWYQQILGQGPKLLIQFQNNGVVDDSQLPKDRFSAERLKGVDSTLKIQPAKLEDSAVYLCASSLFRDRGHRASNYGYTFGSGTRLTVV.